In this sample, the clone carrying this T cell receptor (beta chain) turned up many times. Its antigen is still unknown. These data belong to a study of CD8 T cells in ankylosing spondylitis. Study conclusions and caveats: There was a TCR beta motif, made of several highly homologous variants, that appeared characteristic of ankylosing spondylitis blood.

TCRdb reanalysed the 5' RACE reads using MiXCR and keeps one entry per CDR3 protein. The table includes under 950,000 distinct CDR3 sequences, around a fifth detected once. This CDR3 region has 12 residues. Trimming cost V 5 bases and J 6 bases; bases outside gene matches: 4. Input material: blood, either unsorted or a sorted T cell fraction (not recorded which). The clonotype comes from a male donor with ankylosing spondylitis. This rearrangement joins TRBV12-3 or TRBV12-4 to TRBJ2-7, with TRBD1 matching 7 bases. CDR3 amino acids: CASSPTGSEQYF. The CDR3 DNA is TGTGCCAGCAGTCCGACAGGGTCCGAGCAGTACTTC.